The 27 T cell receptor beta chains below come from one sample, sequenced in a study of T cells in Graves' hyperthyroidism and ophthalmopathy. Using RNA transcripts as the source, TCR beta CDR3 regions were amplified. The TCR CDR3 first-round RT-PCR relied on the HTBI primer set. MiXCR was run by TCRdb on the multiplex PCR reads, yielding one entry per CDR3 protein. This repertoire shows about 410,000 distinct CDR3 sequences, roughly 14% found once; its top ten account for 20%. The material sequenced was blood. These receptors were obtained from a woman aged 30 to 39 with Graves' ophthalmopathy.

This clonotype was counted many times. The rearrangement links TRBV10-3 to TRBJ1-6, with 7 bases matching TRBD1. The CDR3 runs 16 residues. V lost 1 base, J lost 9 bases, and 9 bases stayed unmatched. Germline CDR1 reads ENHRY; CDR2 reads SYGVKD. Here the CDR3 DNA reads TGTGCCATCAGTGAGTTCTCGGGCAGGGGGGGTTCACCCCTCCACTTT. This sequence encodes CAISEFSGRGGSPLHF.

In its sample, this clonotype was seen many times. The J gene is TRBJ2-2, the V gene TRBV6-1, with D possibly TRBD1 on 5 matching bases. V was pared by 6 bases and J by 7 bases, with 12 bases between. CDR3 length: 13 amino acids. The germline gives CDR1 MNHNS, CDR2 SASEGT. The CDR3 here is CASRLNRNGELFF. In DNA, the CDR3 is TGTGCCAGCAGGCTAAACAGGAACGGGGAGCTGTTTTTT.

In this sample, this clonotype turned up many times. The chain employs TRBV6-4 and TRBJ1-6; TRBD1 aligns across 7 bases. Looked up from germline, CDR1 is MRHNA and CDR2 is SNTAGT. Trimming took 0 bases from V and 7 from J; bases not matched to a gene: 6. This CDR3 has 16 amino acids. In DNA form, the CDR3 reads TGTGCCAGCAGTGACTCGTCCGAGGGGGCAAATTCACCCCTCCACTTT. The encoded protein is CASSDSSEGANSPLHF.

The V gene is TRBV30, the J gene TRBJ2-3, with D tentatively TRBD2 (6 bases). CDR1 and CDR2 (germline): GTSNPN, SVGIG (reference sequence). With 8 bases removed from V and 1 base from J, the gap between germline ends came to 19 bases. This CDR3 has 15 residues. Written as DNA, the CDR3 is TGTGCCCGAAATCGGATGCGCGGGGGCACAGATACGCAGTATTTT. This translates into CARNRMRGGTDTQYF.

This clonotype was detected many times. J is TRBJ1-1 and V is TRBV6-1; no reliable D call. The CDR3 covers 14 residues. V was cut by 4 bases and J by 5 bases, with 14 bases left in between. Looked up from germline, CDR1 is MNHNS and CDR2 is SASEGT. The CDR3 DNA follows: TGTGCCAGCAGTGTGACCCAAAAGTTTACTGAAGCTTTCTTT. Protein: CASSVTQKFTEAFF.

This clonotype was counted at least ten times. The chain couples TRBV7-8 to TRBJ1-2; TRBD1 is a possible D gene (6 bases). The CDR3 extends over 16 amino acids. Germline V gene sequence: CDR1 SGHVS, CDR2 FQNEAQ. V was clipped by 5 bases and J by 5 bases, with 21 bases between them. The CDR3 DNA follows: TGTGCCAGCAGCCGGACGTGGCCGGCAGGGGAATATGGCTACACCTTC. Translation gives CASSRTWPAGEYGYTF. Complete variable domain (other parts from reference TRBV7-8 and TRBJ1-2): GAGVSQSPRYKVAKRGQDVALRCDPISGHVSLFWYQQALGQGPEFLTYFQNEAQLDKSGLPSDRFFAERPEGSVSTLKIQRTQQEDSAVYLCASSRTWPAGEYGYTFGSGTRLTVV.

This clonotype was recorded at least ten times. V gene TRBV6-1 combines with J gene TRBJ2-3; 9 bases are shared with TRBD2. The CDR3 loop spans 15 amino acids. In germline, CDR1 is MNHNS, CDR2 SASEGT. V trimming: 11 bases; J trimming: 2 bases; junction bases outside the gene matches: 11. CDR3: CACSIAGASTDTQYF. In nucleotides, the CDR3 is TGTGCCTGTTCAATAGCGGGGGCCTCCACAGATACGCAGTATTTT.

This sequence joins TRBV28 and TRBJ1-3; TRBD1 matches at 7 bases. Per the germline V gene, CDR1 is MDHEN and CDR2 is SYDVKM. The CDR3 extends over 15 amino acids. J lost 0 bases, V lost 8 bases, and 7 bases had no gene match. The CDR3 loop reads CASGRGQSSGNTIYF. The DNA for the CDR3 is TGTGCCAGCGGACGGGGACAGAGCTCTGGAAACACCATATATTTT. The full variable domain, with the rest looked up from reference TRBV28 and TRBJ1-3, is DVKVTQSSRYLVKRTGEKVFLECVQDMDHENMFWYRQDPGLGLRLIYFSYDVKMKEKGDIPEGYSVSREKKERFSLILESASTNQTSMYLCASGRGQSSGNTIYFGEGSWLTVV.

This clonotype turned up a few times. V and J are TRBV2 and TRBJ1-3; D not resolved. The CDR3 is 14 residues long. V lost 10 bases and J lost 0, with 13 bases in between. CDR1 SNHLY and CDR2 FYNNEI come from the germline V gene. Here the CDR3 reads CATSTGSSGNTIYF. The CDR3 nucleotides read TGTGCCACCTCGACTGGATCCTCTGGAAACACCATATATTTT. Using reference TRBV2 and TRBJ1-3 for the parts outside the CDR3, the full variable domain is EPEVTQTPSHQVTQMGQEVILRCVPISNHLYFYWYRQILGQKVEFLVSFYNNEISEKSEIFDDQFSVERPDGSNFTLKIRSTKLEDSAMYFCATSTGSSGNTIYFGEGSWLTVV.

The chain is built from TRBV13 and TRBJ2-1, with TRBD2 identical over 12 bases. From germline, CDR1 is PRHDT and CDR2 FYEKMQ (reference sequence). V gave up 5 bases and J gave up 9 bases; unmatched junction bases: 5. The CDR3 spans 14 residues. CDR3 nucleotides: TGTGCCAGCAGCCTAGCGGGGGGGCGTGGTGAGCAGTTCTTC. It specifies CASSLAGGRGEQFF. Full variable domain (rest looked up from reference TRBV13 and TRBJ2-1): AAGVIQSPRHLIKEKRETATLKCYPIPRHDTVYWYQQGPGQDPQFLISFYEKMQSDKGSIPDRFSAQQFSDYHSELNMSSLELGDSALYFCASSLAGGRGEQFFGPGTRLTVL.

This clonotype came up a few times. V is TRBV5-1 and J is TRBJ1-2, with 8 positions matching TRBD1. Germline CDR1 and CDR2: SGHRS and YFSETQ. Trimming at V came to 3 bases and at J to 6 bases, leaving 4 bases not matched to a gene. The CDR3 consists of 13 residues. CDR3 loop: CASSSKTGDGYTF. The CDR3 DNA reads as TGCGCCAGCAGCTCCAAGACAGGGGATGGCTACACCTTC. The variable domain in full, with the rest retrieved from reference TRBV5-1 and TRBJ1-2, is KAGVTQTPRYLIKTRGQQVTLSCSPISGHRSVSWYQQTPGQGLQFLFEYFSETQRNKGNFPGRFSGRQFSNSRSEMNVSTLELGDSALYLCASSSKTGDGYTFGSGTRLTVV.

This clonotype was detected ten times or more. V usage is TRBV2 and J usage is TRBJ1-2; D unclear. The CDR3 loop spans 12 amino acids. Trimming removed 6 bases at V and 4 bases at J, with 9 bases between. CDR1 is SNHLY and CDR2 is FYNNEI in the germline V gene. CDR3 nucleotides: TGTGCCAGCAGAGTGGGGTCCTATGGCTACACCTTC. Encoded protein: CASRVGSYGYTF. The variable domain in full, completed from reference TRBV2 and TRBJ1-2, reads EPEVTQTPSHQVTQMGQEVILRCVPISNHLYFYWYRQILGQKVEFLVSFYNNEISEKSEIFDDQFSVERPDGSNFTLKIRSTKLEDSAMYFCASRVGSYGYTFGSGTRLTVV.

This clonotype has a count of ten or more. The CDR3 sequence is CASSQIRGFYGYTF. CDR3 bases: TGTGCCAGCAGCCAAATTCGGGGTTTCTATGGCTACACCTTC. The rearrangement joins TRBV3-1 to TRBJ1-2; no clear D. V dropped 2 bases and J dropped 4 bases, with 11 bases sitting between them. The CDR3 is 14 residues long. Per germline, CDR1 LGHDT and CDR2 YNNKEL (reference sequence).

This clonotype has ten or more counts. In DNA, the CDR3 is TGTGCCAGCAGTTCGGGGTTACGTGGCGAGGGCTACACCTTC. Amino acids: CASSSGLRGEGYTF. This chain uses TRBV28 with TRBJ1-2; no reliable D call. Trimming stripped 4 bases from V and 8 bases from J, with 17 bases between. The germline gives CDR1 MDHEN, CDR2 SYDVKM. This CDR3 has 14 residues.

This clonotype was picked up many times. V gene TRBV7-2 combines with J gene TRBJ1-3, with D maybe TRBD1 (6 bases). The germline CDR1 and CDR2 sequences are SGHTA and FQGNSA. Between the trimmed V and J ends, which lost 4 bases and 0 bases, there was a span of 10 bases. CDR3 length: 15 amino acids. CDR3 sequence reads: CASSSRTDSGNTIYF. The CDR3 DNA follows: TGTGCCAGCAGCTCCAGGACAGACTCTGGAAACACCATATATTTT.

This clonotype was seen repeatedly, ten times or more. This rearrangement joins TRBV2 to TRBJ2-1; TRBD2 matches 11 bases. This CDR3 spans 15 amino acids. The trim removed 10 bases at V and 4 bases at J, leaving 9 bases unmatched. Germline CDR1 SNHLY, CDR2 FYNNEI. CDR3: CANPSSGGSYNEQFF. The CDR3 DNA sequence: TGTGCCAACCCTTCTAGCGGGGGGTCTTACAATGAGCAGTTCTTC.

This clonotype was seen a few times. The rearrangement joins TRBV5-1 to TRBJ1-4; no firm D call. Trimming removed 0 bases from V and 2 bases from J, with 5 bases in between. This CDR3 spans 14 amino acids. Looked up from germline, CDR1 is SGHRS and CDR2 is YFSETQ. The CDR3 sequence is CASSLAPTNEKLFF. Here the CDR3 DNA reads TGCGCCAGCAGCTTGGCCCCCACTAATGAAAAACTGTTTTTT.

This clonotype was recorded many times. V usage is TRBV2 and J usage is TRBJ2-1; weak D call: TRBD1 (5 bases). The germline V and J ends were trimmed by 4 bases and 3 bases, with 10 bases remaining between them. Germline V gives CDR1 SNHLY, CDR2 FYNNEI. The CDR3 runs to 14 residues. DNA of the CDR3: TGTGCCAGCAGTGTAAGGGGCAGCTACAATGAGCAGTTCTTC. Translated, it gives CASSVRGSYNEQFF.

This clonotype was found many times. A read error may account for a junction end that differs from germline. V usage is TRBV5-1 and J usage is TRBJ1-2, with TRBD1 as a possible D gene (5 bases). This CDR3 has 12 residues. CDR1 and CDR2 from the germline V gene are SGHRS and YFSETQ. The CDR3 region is CASSRDNYGYTF. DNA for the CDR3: TGTGCCAGCAGTCGGGACAACTATGGCTACACCTTC.

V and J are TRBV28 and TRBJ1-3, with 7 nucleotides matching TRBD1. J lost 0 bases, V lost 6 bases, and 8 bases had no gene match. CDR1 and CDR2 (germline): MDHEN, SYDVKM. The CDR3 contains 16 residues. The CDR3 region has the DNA TGTGCCAGCAGGTGGGGGACAGAGATCTCTGGAAACACCATATATTTT. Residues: CASRWGTEISGNTIYF.

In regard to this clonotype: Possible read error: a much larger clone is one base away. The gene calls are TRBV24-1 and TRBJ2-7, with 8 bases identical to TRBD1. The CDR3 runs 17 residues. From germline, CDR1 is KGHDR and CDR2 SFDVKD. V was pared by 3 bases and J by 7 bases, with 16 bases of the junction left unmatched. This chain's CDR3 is CATSDPRAGGFPTEQYF. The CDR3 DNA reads TGTGCCACCAGTGATCCCCGGGCAGGGGGCTTTCCTACGGAGCAGTACTTC.

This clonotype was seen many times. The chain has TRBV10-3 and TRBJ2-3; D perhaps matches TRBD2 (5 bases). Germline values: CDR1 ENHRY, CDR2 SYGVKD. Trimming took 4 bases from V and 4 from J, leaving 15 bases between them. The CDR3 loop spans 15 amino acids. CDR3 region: CAISGIGSGPDTQYF. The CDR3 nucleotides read TGTGCCATCAGTGGTATTGGGAGCGGCCCAGATACGCAGTATTTT.

The CDR3: CASSYGRSADTQYF. CDR3 nucleotides: TGTGCCAGCAGTTACGGGCGTTCAGCAGATACGCAGTATTTT. This chain connects TRBV6-5 to TRBJ2-3, with D hard to call. Germline assignment: CDR1 MNHEY and CDR2 SVGAGI. Trimming cost V 2 bases and J 4 bases, with 10 bases left between them. The CDR3 sequence is 14 residues long.

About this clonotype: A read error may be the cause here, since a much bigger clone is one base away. As DNA, the CDR3 is TGTGCCAGCAGGGACAGGACGAAGGACACTGAAGCTTCCTTT. Translating it yields CASRDRTKDTEASF. The chain recombines TRBV6-1 with TRBJ1-1; 7 bases agree with TRBD1. Germline CDR1 and CDR2: MNHNS and SASEGT. The CDR3 runs to 14 residues.

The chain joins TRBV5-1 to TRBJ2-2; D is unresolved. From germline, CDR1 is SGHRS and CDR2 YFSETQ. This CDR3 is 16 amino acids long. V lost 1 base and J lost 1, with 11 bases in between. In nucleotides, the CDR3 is TGCGCCAGCAGCTTGTCGGAGTTAGGGAACACCGGGGAGCTGTTTTTT. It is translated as CASSLSELGNTGELFF.

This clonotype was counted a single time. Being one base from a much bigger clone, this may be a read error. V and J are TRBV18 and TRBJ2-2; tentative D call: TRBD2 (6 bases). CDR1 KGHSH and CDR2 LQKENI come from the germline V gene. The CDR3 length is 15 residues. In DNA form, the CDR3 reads TGTGCCAGCTCACCAGGCGGGGCGAACACCGGGGAGCTGGTTTTT. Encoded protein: CASSPGGANTGELVF.

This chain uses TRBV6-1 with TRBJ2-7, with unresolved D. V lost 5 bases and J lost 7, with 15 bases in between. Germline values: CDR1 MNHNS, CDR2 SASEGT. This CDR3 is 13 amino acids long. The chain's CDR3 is CASSRTYDGEQYF. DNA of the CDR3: TGTGCCAGCAGTAGGACCTACGACGGGGAGCAGTACTTC.